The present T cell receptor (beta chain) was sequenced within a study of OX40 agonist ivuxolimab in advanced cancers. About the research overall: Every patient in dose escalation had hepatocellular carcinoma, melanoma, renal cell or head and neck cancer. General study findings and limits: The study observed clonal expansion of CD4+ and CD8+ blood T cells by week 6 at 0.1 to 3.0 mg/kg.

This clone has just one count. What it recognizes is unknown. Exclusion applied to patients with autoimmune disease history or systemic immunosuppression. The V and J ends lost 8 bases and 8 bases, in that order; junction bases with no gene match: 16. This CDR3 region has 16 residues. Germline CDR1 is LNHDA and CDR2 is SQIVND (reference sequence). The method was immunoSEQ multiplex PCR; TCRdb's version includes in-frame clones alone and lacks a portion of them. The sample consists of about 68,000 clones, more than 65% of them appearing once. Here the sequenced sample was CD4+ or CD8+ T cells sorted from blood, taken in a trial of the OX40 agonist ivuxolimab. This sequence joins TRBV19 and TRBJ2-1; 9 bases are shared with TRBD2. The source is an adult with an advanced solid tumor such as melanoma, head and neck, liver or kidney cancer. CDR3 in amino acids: CASSNLGPSGMDEQFF. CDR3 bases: TGTGCCAGTTCCAATCTGGGCCCTAGCGGGATGGATGAGCAGTTCTTC.